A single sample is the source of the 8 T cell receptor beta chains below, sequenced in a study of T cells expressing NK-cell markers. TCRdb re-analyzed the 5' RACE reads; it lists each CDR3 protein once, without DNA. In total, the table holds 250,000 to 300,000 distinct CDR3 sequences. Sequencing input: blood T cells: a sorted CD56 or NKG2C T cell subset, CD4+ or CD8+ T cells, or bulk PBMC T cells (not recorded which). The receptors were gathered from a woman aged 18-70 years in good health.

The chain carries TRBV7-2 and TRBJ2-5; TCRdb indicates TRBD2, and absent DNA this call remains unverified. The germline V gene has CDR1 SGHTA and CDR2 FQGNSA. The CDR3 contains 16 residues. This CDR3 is CASSLGQRDSGETQYF.

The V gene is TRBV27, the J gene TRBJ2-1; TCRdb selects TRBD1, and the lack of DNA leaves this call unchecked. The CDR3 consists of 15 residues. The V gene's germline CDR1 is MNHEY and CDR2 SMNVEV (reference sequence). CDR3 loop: CASANPGFPYNEQFF.

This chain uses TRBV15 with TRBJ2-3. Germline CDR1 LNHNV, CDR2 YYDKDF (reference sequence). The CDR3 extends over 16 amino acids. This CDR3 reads CATSRDIGLGTDTQYF.

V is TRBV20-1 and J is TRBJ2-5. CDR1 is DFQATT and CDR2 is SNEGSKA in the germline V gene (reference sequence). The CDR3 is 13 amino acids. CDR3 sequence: CSARRPIQETQYF.

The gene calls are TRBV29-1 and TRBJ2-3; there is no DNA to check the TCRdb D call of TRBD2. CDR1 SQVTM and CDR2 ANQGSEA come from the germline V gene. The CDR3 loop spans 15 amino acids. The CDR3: CSVARLAGEPDTQYF.

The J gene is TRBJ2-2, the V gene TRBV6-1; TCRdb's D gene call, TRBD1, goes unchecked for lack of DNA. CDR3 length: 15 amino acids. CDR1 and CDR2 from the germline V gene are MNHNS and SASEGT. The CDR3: CASSHTGLNTGELFF.

The CDR3 sequence: CASTTTGGTRETQYF. The rearrangement links TRBV5-1 to TRBJ2-5; TCRdb gives TRBD1 as the D gene, but with no DNA this cannot be confirmed. CDR1 is SGHRS and CDR2 is YFSETQ in the germline V gene. CDR3 length: 15 residues. The entire variable domain, with the rest obtained from reference TRBV5-1 and TRBJ2-5, is as follows: KAGVTQTPRYLIKTRGQQVTLSCSPISGHRSVSWYQQTPGQGLQFLFEYFSETQRNKGNFPGRFSGRQFSNSRSEMNVSTLELGDSALYLCASTTTGGTRETQYFGPGTRLLVL.

The CDR3 spells CASSQDRGETGELFF. The chain joins TRBV3-1 to TRBJ2-2; the D call from TCRdb, TRBD1, cannot be confirmed without DNA. CDR3 length: 15 residues. Germline V gene sequence: CDR1 LGHDT, CDR2 YNNKEL (reference sequence).